The 4 T cell receptor beta chains given below trace back to one sample, sequenced in a study of blood T cell repertoires in COVID-19. TCRdb keeps only in-frame clones here, not all; method: immunoSEQ multiplex PCR. The repertoire holds about 200,000 clones, with around nine tenths as singletons. The material sequenced was peripheral blood. These receptors came from a man between 40 and 49 years old with acute or convalescent COVID-19.

The chain combines TRBV2 with TRBJ1-4; TRBD1 matches 7 bases. This CDR3 region has 15 residues. The germline V gene has CDR1 SNHLY and CDR2 FYNNEI. V dropped 6 bases and J dropped 8; count of bases not matched to a gene: 12. The CDR3, as DNA: TGTGCCAGCAGCTACAACAGGGGAGTGGGGGAAAAACTGTTTTTT. Encoded protein: CASSYNRGVGEKLFF.

The chain carries TRBV7-9 and TRBJ1-2; 10 nucleotides match TRBD1. The length of the CDR3 is 14 residues. J lost 7 bases, V lost 5 bases, and 7 bases had no gene match. Germline V gives CDR1 SEHNR, CDR2 FQNEAQ (reference sequence). CDR3 sequence: CASSLTTGGGGYTF. The CDR3 nucleotides read TGTGCCAGCAGCCTCACGACAGGGGGCGGTGGCTACACCTTC. The whole variable domain, filled in from reference TRBV7-9 and TRBJ1-2, reads DTGVSQNPRHKITKRGQNVTFRCDPISEHNRLYWYRQTLGQGPEFLTYFQNEAQLEKSRLLSDRFSAERPKGSFSTLEIQRTEQGDSAMYLCASSLTTGGGGYTFGSGTRLTVV.

This clone was observed a few times. The chain employs TRBV12-3 or TRBV12-4 and TRBJ1-1; possibly TRBD1 for D (5 bases). V dropped 4 bases and J dropped 4 bases, with 7 bases sitting between them. The CDR3 runs to 12 residues. CDR3: CASSSQGTEAFF. DNA for the CDR3: TGTGCCAGCAGTTCTCAGGGCACTGAAGCTTTCTTT.

The V and J genes are TRBV2 and TRBJ2-7, with D possibly TRBD1 on 6 matching bases. CDR3 length: 13 residues. Germline CDR1 is SNHLY and CDR2 is FYNNEI. Trimming stripped 6 bases from V and 3 bases from J, with 12 bases between. CDR3 protein: CASRPGHFYEQYF. CDR3 nucleotides: TGTGCCAGCAGACCGGGACACTTCTACGAGCAGTACTTC.